The next 31 T cell receptor beta chains were all read from a single sample in a study of cytomegalovirus exposure and HLA in healthy donors. The PCR contained 60 Vbeta and 13 Jbeta primers. Assay used: immunoSEQ multiplex PCR; TCRdb lists only in-frame clones, some missing. The sample has around 210,000 clones, roughly 78% seen once. The sample consisted of PBMCs. The origin of the receptors is a boy between 10 and 17 years old in good health and CMV-seronegative.

The chain couples TRBV7-9 to TRBJ1-2; tentatively, D is TRBD1 (6 bases). CDR1 is SEHNR, CDR2 FQNEAQ, per germline (reference sequence). The CDR3 spans 12 residues. V dropped 3 bases and J dropped 10 bases, with 12 bases sitting between them. DNA of the CDR3: TGTGCCAGCAGCTTCGGACAGCTTGACTACACCTTC. This encodes CASSFGQLDYTF.

This chain connects TRBV7-2 to TRBJ2-7; D perhaps matches TRBD2 (5 bases). The CDR3 consists of 16 residues. Trimming took 1 base from V and 0 from J, leaving 13 bases between them. CDR1 is SGHTA and CDR2 is FQGNSA in the germline V gene. Here the CDR3 DNA reads TGTGCCAGCAGCTTAGGTGCGGGTCAGAGCTCCTACGAGCAGTACTTC. Translated, it gives CASSLGAGQSSYEQYF. Supplemented by reference TRBV7-2 and TRBJ2-7, the full variable domain reads GAGVSQSPSNKVTEKGKDVELRCDPISGHTALYWYRQSLGQGLEFLIYFQGNSAPDKSGLPSDRFSAERTGGSVSTLTIQRTQQEDSAVYLCASSLGAGQSSYEQYFGPGTRLTVT.

J is TRBJ2-1 and V is TRBV10-1; D perhaps matches TRBD1 (6 bases). CDR1 is WNHNN and CDR2 is SYGVQD in the germline V gene (reference sequence). The V end was cut by 5 bases, the J end by 0 bases, with 11 bases between. There are 15 residues in the CDR3. CDR3 residues: CASSLTGSSYNEQFF. CDR3 nucleotides: TGCGCCAGCAGTTTAACAGGGAGCTCCTACAATGAGCAGTTCTTC.

The rearrangement joins TRBV15 to TRBJ2-3; 11 bases align to TRBD2. Losses at the gene ends were 0 bases for V and 6 bases for J; bases not matched to a gene: 5. In germline, CDR1 is LNHNV, CDR2 YYDKDF (reference sequence). CDR3 size: 16 residues. CDR3 sequence reads: CATSRDVAGGTDTQYF. The CDR3 nucleotides are TGTGCCACCAGCAGAGATGTAGCGGGAGGGACGGATACGCAGTATTTT. The complete variable domain, with remaining parts taken from reference TRBV15 and TRBJ2-3, reads DAMVIQNPRYQVTQFGKPVTLSCSQTLNHNVMYWYQQKSSQAPKLLFHYYDKDFNNEADTPDNFQSRRPNTSFCFLDIRSPGLGDTAMYLCATSRDVAGGTDTQYFGPGTRLTVL.

The V and J genes are TRBV9 and TRBJ2-1; 8 bases match TRBD2. Unmatched junction bases numbered 16, after V lost 1 base and J lost 10 bases. CDR3 length equals 17 residues. The germline V gene encodes CDR1 SGDLS and CDR2 YYNGEE. The CDR3 reads CASSVRGGTRGVEEQFF. The DNA for the CDR3 is TGTGCCAGCAGCGTACGGGGGGGGACTAGGGGGGTGGAGGAGCAGTTCTTC.

V usage is TRBV4-1 and J usage is TRBJ2-7; 8 bases agree with TRBD2. CDR1 and CDR2 from the germline V gene are MGHRA and YSYEKL. Trimming cost V 3 bases and J 3 bases; bases outside gene matches: 7. CDR3 length: 15 amino acids. Written as DNA, the CDR3 is TGCGCCAGCAGCCAGGGACTAGGGGACAACTACGAGCAGTACTTC. Residues: CASSQGLGDNYEQYF.

This clone was seen more than once but under ten times. The chain combines TRBV7-9 with TRBJ2-7, with 12 bases matching TRBD2. The germline gives CDR1 SEHNR, CDR2 FQNEAQ (reference sequence). The CDR3 loop spans 19 amino acids. V was pared by 4 bases and J by 0 bases, with 13 bases of the junction left unmatched. CDR3 DNA: TGTGCCAGCAGCTCAGACAGACTAGCGGGAGTATTTTACTCCTACGAGCAGTACTTC. Its translation is CASSSDRLAGVFYSYEQYF.

The chain is built from TRBV5-6 and TRBJ2-1; 9 bases line up with TRBD2. Per the germline V gene, CDR1 is SGHDT and CDR2 is YYEEEE. V was pared by 0 bases and J by 1 base, with 5 bases of the junction left unmatched. The CDR3 spans 17 residues. The CDR3 here is CASSLGGSGSSYNEQFF. The CDR3 DNA is TGTGCCAGCAGCTTGGGCGGTAGCGGGAGTTCCTACAATGAGCAGTTCTTC.

This clone was counted only a few times. The V and J genes are TRBV30 and TRBJ2-5; 7 positions agree with TRBD2. The CDR3 runs 14 residues. Germline lookup yields CDR1 GTSNPN and CDR2 SVGIG (reference sequence). The V and J ends lost 2 bases and 4 bases, in that order; junction bases with no gene match: 7. The CDR3 spells CAWSSKRDLETQYF. The CDR3 DNA sequence: TGTGCCTGGAGTAGTAAGCGGGACCTAGAGACCCAGTACTTC.

CDR3 region: CASSDRAGGPDTQYF. The CDR3 coding sequence is TGTGCCAGCAGTGACAGGGCAGGGGGCCCAGATACGCAGTATTTT. The V and J genes are TRBV6-4 and TRBJ2-3, with 8 bases aligning to TRBD1. The germline CDR1 and CDR2 sequences are MRHNA and SNTAGT. CDR3 length: 15 residues. V lost 2 bases and J lost 4; bases outside the gene matches: 5.

This clone was counted a few times. The rearrangement uses TRBV7-9 and TRBJ2-3; D gene unclear. Germline V lookup: CDR1 SEHNR, CDR2 FQNEAQ (reference sequence). The CDR3 covers 13 residues. The V end lost 0 bases, the J end lost 6 bases, and 7 bases lay between the germline ends. The CDR3 nucleotides read TGTGCCAGCAGCTTAGCGACAATCGATACGCAGTATTTT. Its protein product is CASSLATIDTQYF.

The chain recombines TRBV5-4 with TRBJ1-2; TRBD1 matches 7 bases. V lost 0 bases, J lost 5 bases, and 4 bases stayed unmatched. The CDR3 loop spans 14 amino acids. Germline loops: CDR1 SGHNT, CDR2 YYREEE (reference sequence). CDR3 sequence (DNA): TGTGCCAGCAGCTTGGAAGGCAGGGGGTATGGCTACACCTTC. This codes for CASSLEGRGYGYTF.

The chain has TRBV11-3 and TRBJ1-2; D unclear. Germline V gene sequence: CDR1 SGHNT, CDR2 YENEEA. CDR3 length: 14 residues. The V and J ends lost 4 bases and 6 bases respectively, with 15 bases between them. CDR3 loop: CASSSTRGTDGYTF. Here the CDR3 DNA reads TGTGCCAGCAGCTCCACCCGTGGTACGGATGGCTACACCTTC.

The rearrangement joins TRBV4-2 to TRBJ2-2; TRBD1 matches at 9 bases. The CDR3 is made up of 17 amino acids. J gave up 4 bases and V 4 bases, and 10 bases lay outside the gene matches. Germline-derived CDR1 and CDR2 are LGHNA and YNFKEQ. The CDR3 DNA is TGTGCCAGCAGCCGGGACAGGGCTGGGTCCTTCACCGGGGAGCTGTTTTTT. Translation: CASSRDRAGSFTGELFF.

The chain has TRBV6-5 and TRBJ2-7; 7 bases are a match to TRBD1. Germline V CDR1 and CDR2: MNHEY, SVGAGI. The junction had 6 bases not matched to a gene; V was cut back by 0 bases and J by 4 bases. The CDR3 has 15 amino acids. In DNA form, the CDR3 reads TGTGCCAGCAGTTACTCGACTTCCAGGGGGTACGAGCAGTACTTC. Protein: CASSYSTSRGYEQYF.

The V and J genes are TRBV6-1 and TRBJ2-7; possibly TRBD1 for D (6 bases). Trimming pared 4 bases from V and 4 bases from J, leaving 8 bases between. The CDR3 has 12 residues. Germline values: CDR1 MNHNS, CDR2 SASEGT. DNA of the CDR3: TGTGCCAGCAGTGTAACAGGGTACGAGCAGTACTTC. Its translation: CASSVTGYEQYF.

This clone was counted a few times. In nucleotides, the CDR3 is TGTGCCAGCAGTCGAGGGTGGAGGGGAAACACCATATATTTT. It translates to CASSRGWRGNTIYF. The chain has TRBV6-6 and TRBJ1-3; D gene ambiguous. Trimming stripped 5 bases from V and 4 bases from J, with 12 bases between. The CDR3 has 14 amino acids. Germline CDR1 and CDR2: MNHNY and SVGAGI (reference sequence).

The rearrangement uses TRBV9 and TRBJ2-3; D perhaps matches TRBD2 (6 bases). Germline CDR1 and CDR2: SGDLS and YYNGEE. The V and J ends lost 3 bases and 2 bases respectively, with 13 bases between them. The length of the CDR3 is 15 residues. CDR3 region: CASSGLLASTDTQYF. In DNA form, the CDR3 reads TGTGCCAGCAGCGGGCTACTAGCTTCCACAGATACGCAGTATTTT.

This chain uses TRBV7-8 with TRBJ2-5; 8 nucleotides agree with TRBD1. The J segment lost 3 bases and the V segment lost 5 bases, leaving 5 bases of the junction unmatched. Per germline, CDR1 SGHVS and CDR2 FQNEAQ. CDR3 length: 14 amino acids. The CDR3 sequence is CASSPRGREETQYF. CDR3 DNA sequence: TGTGCCAGCAGCCCCAGGGGGCGCGAAGAGACCCAGTACTTC.

The chain combines TRBV28 with TRBJ2-5, with D perhaps TRBD2 (6 bases). Germline V gives CDR1 MDHEN, CDR2 SYDVKM. V lost 6 bases to trimming and J lost 5 bases, with 16 bases between them. The CDR3 spans 14 residues. The CDR3 DNA is TGTGCCAGCAGCCCCACCGCGGGAAGGGAGACCCAGTACTTC. It specifies CASSPTAGRETQYF.

On this clone: This sample also contains other DNA sequences that code for the same CDR3. V and J are TRBV6-5 and TRBJ1-2; D remains unclear. CDR3 length: 13 residues. Trimming left V 0 bases short and J 4 bases short, with 6 bases between. CDR1 and CDR2 (germline): MNHEY, SVGAGI. This chain's CDR3 is CASSYSPFYGYTF. DNA of the CDR3: TGTGCCAGCAGTTACTCCCCCTTCTATGGCTACACCTTC.

This sequence joins TRBV5-8 and TRBJ1-2; the D is unclear. The CDR3 has 15 amino acids. V shed 0 bases and J shed 4 bases, with 13 bases lying between them. Germline CDR1 is SGHTS and CDR2 is YDEGEE. The CDR3 reads CASSLVAGVRYGYTF. DNA of the CDR3: TGTGCCAGCAGCTTGGTAGCGGGTGTGCGCTATGGCTACACCTTC.

The chain links TRBV6-5 to TRBJ1-2, with 7 positions matching TRBD1. V was clipped by 6 bases and J by 4 bases; unmatched bases: 8. There are 14 residues in the CDR3. Germline lookup yields CDR1 MNHEY and CDR2 SVGAGI. This chain's CDR3 is CASSPRQGGYGYTF. CDR3 in DNA: TGTGCCAGCAGCCCAAGGCAGGGGGGCTATGGCTACACCTTC.

The chain employs TRBV30 and TRBJ2-1; D might be TRBD1 (5 bases). Trimming took off 4 bases at V and 8 bases at J, with 12 bases between the two ends. The CDR3 totals 12 residues. Germline V gene lookup returns CDR1 GTSNPN and CDR2 SVGIG (reference sequence). CDR3 in amino acids: CAWTGKWHEQFF. For the CDR3, the DNA is TGTGCCTGGACAGGGAAGTGGCATGAGCAGTTCTTC.

This clone was observed a handful of times. The chain carries TRBV5-4 and TRBJ2-3; 13 bases map to TRBD2. Germline CDR1 reads SGHNT; CDR2 reads YYREEE (reference sequence). V lost 4 bases, J lost 2 bases, and 4 bases stayed unmatched. This CDR3 is 16 amino acids long. CDR3 nucleotides: TGTGCCAGCAGCGCTGGACTAGCGGGAGTCACAGATACGCAGTATTTT. Its translation: CASSAGLAGVTDTQYF.

In this sample, this clone turned up a few times. The V call is TRBV2, the J call TRBJ1-1; D not resolved. CDR1 is SNHLY and CDR2 is FYNNEI in the germline V gene. This CDR3 has 16 residues. V dropped 6 bases and J dropped 0 bases, with 17 bases sitting between them. Here the CDR3 reads CASSNYGLQMNTEAFF. CDR3 DNA: TGTGCCAGCAGCAATTATGGGCTACAGATGAACACTGAAGCTTTCTTT. Using reference TRBV2 and TRBJ1-1 for the parts outside the CDR3, the full variable domain is EPEVTQTPSHQVTQMGQEVILRCVPISNHLYFYWYRQILGQKVEFLVSFYNNEISEKSEIFDDQFSVERPDGSNFTLKIRSTKLEDSAMYFCASSNYGLQMNTEAFFGQGTRLTVV.

J is TRBJ1-2 and V is TRBV29-1; 9 bases agree with TRBD1. Trimming cost V 6 bases and J 12 bases; bases outside gene matches: 11. Per germline, CDR1 SQVTM and CDR2 ANQGSEA. The CDR3 contains 12 residues. CDR3 DNA: TGCAGCGTCTACCGGGACAGGGAAGGAGACACCTTC. This gives the protein CSVYRDREGDTF.

The CDR3: CASSDSPIINEQYF. The CDR3 DNA sequence: TGTGCCAGCAGCGACTCCCCTATTATCAACGAGCAGTACTTC. This chain links TRBV11-3 with TRBJ2-7; D remains unclear. The germline V gene encodes CDR1 SGHNT and CDR2 YENEEA. Trimming removed 5 bases from V and 5 bases from J, with 16 bases in between. This CDR3 has 14 amino acids.

A word on this clone: Different DNA sequences within this sample yield the same CDR3. The chain uses TRBV18 and TRBJ1-1; D gene unclear. The V end lost 3 bases, the J end lost 1 base, and 9 bases lay between the germline ends. The V gene's germline CDR1 is KGHSH and CDR2 LQKENI. The length of the CDR3 is 14 residues. The CDR3 reads CASSPRDTNTEAFF. CDR3 in DNA: TGTGCCAGCTCACCCCGGGATACGAACACTGAAGCTTTCTTT.

The CDR3 DNA reads TGTGCCAGCTCCCCCGGTCTAGCGGGAAGAGATGAGCAGTTCTTC. Protein sequence: CASSPGLAGRDEQFF. V gene TRBV18 combines with J gene TRBJ2-1; 9 bases line up with TRBD2. V shed 6 bases, J shed 8 bases, and the junction held 11 bases outside the gene matches. The CDR3 sequence is 15 residues long. In germline, CDR1 is KGHSH, CDR2 LQKENI. Supplemented by reference TRBV18 and TRBJ2-1, the full variable domain reads NAGVMQNPRHLVRRRGQEARLRCSPMKGHSHVYWYRQLPEEGLKFMVYLQKENIIDESGMPKERFSAEFPKEGPSILRIQQVVRGDSAAYFCASSPGLAGRDEQFFGPGTRLTVL.

The chain couples TRBV29-1 to TRBJ1-3, with D uncertain. Germline V CDR1 and CDR2: SQVTM, ANQGSEA. The CDR3 has 12 amino acids. V lost 5 bases and J 1 base, leaving 6 bases between the germline ends. The CDR3 DNA reads as TGCAGCGTTATCCTGTCTGGAAACACCATATATTTT. Encoded protein: CSVILSGNTIYF. Together with reference TRBV29-1 and TRBJ1-3, the CDR3 gives the full variable domain: SAVISQKPSRDICQRGTSLTIQCQVDSQVTMMFWYRQQPGQSLTLIATANQGSEATYESGFVIDKFPISRPNLTFSTLTVSNMSPEDSSIYLCSVILSGNTIYFGEGSWLTVV.